The rows below give T cell receptor beta chains drawn from one sample of a study of blood T cells in healthy people across ages. TCRdb reprocessed the 5' RACE reads with MiXCR, giving one entry per CDR3 protein. In the table there are about 730,000 distinct CDR3 sequences, roughly 41% of which are singletons. The source material was blood. These receptors all stem from an older woman in good health. CDR3s include the opening cysteine and the closing phenylalanine or tryptophan. Fields, in order: J gene, V gene, D gene, clone size, CDR3 protein, CDR3 DNA. D genes are given only for firm matches. A clone size is listed for some rows: how often the clone was seen (once, few, many), or a class if it is expanded.

TRBJ2-3	TRBV6-2/TRBV6-3	.	.	CASSPRRPYGTDTQYF	TGTGCCAGCAGCCCGAGACGGCCCTACGGGACAGATACGCAGTATTTT
TRBJ2-1	TRBV7-2	.	.	CASSLTAAAEQFF	TGTGCCAGCAGCTTAACTGCAGCGGCCGAGCAGTTCTTC
TRBJ2-7	TRBV29-1	.	few	CSVEDGDFYEQYF	TGCAGCGTTGAAGACGGCGACTTCTACGAGCAGTACTTC
TRBJ2-7	TRBV20-1	.	.	CSARAVGANCEQYF	TGCAGTGCTAGAGCGGTAGGGGCAAACTGCGAGCAGTACTTC
TRBJ1-6	TRBV12-3/TRBV12-4	.	.	CASSFGTLYNSPLHF	TGTGCCAGCAGTTTTGGGACACTTTATAATTCACCCCTCCACTTT
TRBJ2-7	TRBV20-1	.	few	CSASLGARYEQYF	TGCAGTGCTAGTCTGGGGGCGAGGTACGAGCAGTACTTC
TRBJ2-7	TRBV11-2	.	few	CASSLVTATYEQYF	TGTGCCAGCAGCTTAGTAACAGCGACCTACGAGCAGTACTTC
TRBJ2-7	TRBV9	.	.	CASNWKAATVYEQYF	TGTGCCAGCAACTGGAAAGCGGCCACTGTCTACGAGCAGTACTTC
TRBJ2-6	TRBV27	.	.	CASSSSPGQSIGANVLTF	TGTGCCAGCAGTTCCTCCCCCGGACAGTCCATTGGGGCCAACGTCCTGACTTTC
TRBJ2-7	TRBV28	.	few	CASSFPGSHEQYF	TGTGCCAGCAGTTTCCCAGGGAGCCACGAGCAGTACTTC
TRBJ2-1	TRBV7-2	.	many	CASSVASEYNEQFF	TGTGCCAGCAGCGTGGCTAGCGAGTACAATGAGCAGTTCTTC
TRBJ1-2	TRBV5-4	.	many	CASSSPTGTFYYGYTF	TGTGCCAGCAGCTCTCCAACCGGGACATTCTACTATGGCTACACCTTC
TRBJ2-2	TRBV3-1	.	.	CASSHEPGELFF	TGTGCCAGCAGCCATGAACCCGGGGAGCTGTTTTTT
TRBJ1-4	TRBV2	TRBD1	.	CASSGQGTEKLFF	TGTGCCAGCAGTGGACAGGGGACTGAAAAACTGTTTTTT
TRBJ2-5	TRBV12-3/TRBV12-4	TRBD2	.	CASSETLAGVSETQYF	TGTGCCAGCAGTGAAACTCTAGCGGGAGTTTCTGAGACCCAGTACTTC
TRBJ2-5	TRBV9	.	.	CASSEGGTALQEAQYF	TGTGCCAGCAGCGAAGGCGGTACAGCTCTACAAGAGGCCCAGTACTTT
TRBJ2-3	TRBV6-5	.	few	CASSYYRPGTPRATDTQYF	TGTGCCAGCAGTTACTATCGGCCAGGGACTCCACGAGCTACAGATACGCAGTATTTT
TRBJ2-6	TRBV4-3	TRBD2	few	CASSRTSGRGSGANVLTF	TGCGCCAGCAGCCGAACTAGCGGGAGAGGGTCTGGGGCCAACGTCCTGACTTTC
TRBJ2-1	TRBV6-5	TRBD2	.	CASSYHPGLAGGTYNEQFF	TGTGCCAGCAGTTATCACCCGGGACTAGCGGGAGGAACCTACAATGAGCAGTTCTTC
TRBJ2-7	TRBV28	.	once	CASSPPGVAYEQYF	TGTGCCAGCAGCCCTCCAGGGGTGGCCTACGAGCAGTACTTC
TRBJ2-7	TRBV12-3/TRBV12-4	TRBD1	.	CASSFSVRQGLYNEQYF	TGTGCCAGCAGTTTTTCCGTCAGACAGGGGCTTTACAATGAGCAGTACTTC
TRBJ2-3	TRBV2	.	few	CASSVGPRGKDTQYF	TGTGCCAGCAGTGTTGGCCCCCGGGGAAAAGATACGCAGTATTTT